The 32 T cell receptor beta chains presented below share a single source sample, sequenced in a study of T cells in localized non-small cell lung cancer. TCRdb's copy holds only in-frame clones and misses some; the assay was immunoSEQ multiplex PCR. The data show 70,000 to 75,000 clones, approximately 88% seen once. Source: peripheral blood, taken before any cancer treatment. These receptors were obtained from a female donor of 60 years or more with stage I lung adenocarcinoma.

This chain joins TRBV5-5 and TRBJ1-1; D gene ambiguous. The V end lost 1 base, the J end lost 0 bases, and 7 bases lay between the germline ends. This CDR3 contains 14 residues. Germline values: CDR1 SGHKS, CDR2 YYEKEE (reference sequence). The CDR3 here is CASSLQRMNTEAFF. The CDR3 DNA reads as TGTGCCAGCAGCTTGCAAAGAATGAACACTGAAGCTTTCTTT. The full variable domain, its missing parts supplied by reference TRBV5-5 and TRBJ1-1, is DAGVTQSPTHLIKTRGQQVTLRCSPISGHKSVSWYQQVLGQGPQFIFQYYEKEERGRGNFPDRFSARQFPNYSSELNVNALLLGDSALYLCASSLQRMNTEAFFGQGTRLTVV.

The rearrangement joins TRBV5-1 to TRBJ2-5; 7 bases fit TRBD2. V lost 3 bases to trimming and J lost 5 bases; unmatched junction nucleotides: 7. The CDR3 has 14 residues. Per germline, CDR1 SGHRS and CDR2 YFSETQ. CDR3 DNA: TGCGCCAGCAGCTGGGGGGACTACGGCGAGACCCAGTACTTC. Its translation is CASSWGDYGETQYF.

The gene calls are TRBV2 and TRBJ2-1, with D possibly TRBD1 on 6 matching bases. In germline, CDR1 is SNHLY, CDR2 FYNNEI. Trimming pared 8 bases from V and 9 bases from J, leaving 20 bases between. This CDR3 has 14 amino acids. The CDR3 region is CASAGPGAYGEQFF. The CDR3 DNA is TGTGCCAGCGCCGGTCCAGGGGCCTACGGTGAGCAGTTCTTC.

This chain joins TRBV11-3 and TRBJ2-2, with TRBD2 matching 16 bases. The CDR3 totals 18 residues. The germline gives CDR1 SGHNT, CDR2 YENEEA. Germline trimming cut 5 bases from V and 6 bases from J; bases unmatched to any gene: 9. The CDR3 DNA reads as TGTGCCAGCAGCCCAGCGGGACTAGCGGGGGGGCGGTCCGGGGAGCTGTTTTTT. Protein sequence: CASSPAGLAGGRSGELFF. The variable domain in full, with the rest retrieved from reference TRBV11-3 and TRBJ2-2, is EAGVVQSPRYKIIEKKQPVAFWCNPISGHNTLYWYLQNLGQGPELLIRYENEEAVDDSQLPKDRFSAERLKGVDSTLKIQPAELGDSAVYLCASSPAGLAGGRSGELFFGEGSRLTVL.

The CDR3 coding sequence is TGTGCCAGCAGCGTCGCCTCTAACAATGAGCAGTTCTTC. Encoded protein: CASSVASNNEQFF. The chain employs TRBV9 and TRBJ2-1; D is uncertain. This CDR3 spans 13 amino acids. V dropped 2 bases and J dropped 5 bases, with 8 bases sitting between them. Germline V lookup: CDR1 SGDLS, CDR2 YYNGEE.

J is TRBJ2-5 and V is TRBV27; D unresolved. CDR1 is MNHEY and CDR2 is SMNVEV in the germline V gene (reference sequence). The CDR3 contains 16 residues. Trimming shortened V by 5 bases and J by 2 bases, and 18 bases separated the two germline ends. The CDR3, as DNA: TGTGCCAGCAGTAGATCCCGGAACAGCTTACAAGAGACCCAGTACTTC. This gives the protein CASSRSRNSLQETQYF.

The chain has TRBV5-1 and TRBJ1-6; 8 bases are shared with TRBD1. There are 17 residues in the CDR3. Germline V gene data show CDR1 as SGHRS and CDR2 as YFSETQ. J was trimmed by 10 bases and V by 1 base; bases with no gene match: 13. The CDR3 sequence: CASSLWGVGQGDSPLHF. The CDR3 nucleotides are TGCGCCAGCAGCTTGTGGGGGGTCGGACAGGGAGACTCACCCCTCCACTTT.

The chain employs TRBV29-1 and TRBJ1-2, with a weak D call TRBD1 (6 bases). The CDR3 extends over 14 amino acids. Trimming stripped 1 base from V and 7 bases from J, with 16 bases between. The V gene's germline CDR1 is SQVTM and CDR2 ANQGSEA. CDR3 nucleotide sequence: TGCAGCGTTGAAGCGGGGCCCGGGACATCTGGCTACACCTTC. It translates to CSVEAGPGTSGYTF.

On this clone itself: The same CDR3 also results from other DNA sequences found in this sample. The J gene is TRBJ2-1, the V gene TRBV7-3, with D perhaps assigned TRBD1 or TRBD2 (5 bases each). The germline V and J ends were trimmed by 1 base and 0 bases, with 7 bases remaining between them. Germline CDR1 and CDR2: SGHTA and FQGTGA. The CDR3 loop spans 15 amino acids. The CDR3 loop reads CASSLRGSSYNEQFF. The CDR3 coding sequence is TGTGCCAGCAGCTTAAGGGGGAGCTCCTACAATGAGCAGTTCTTC.

V is TRBV27 and J is TRBJ1-4; D is unresolved. The CDR3 runs 13 residues. Between the trimmed V and J ends, which lost 3 bases and 3 bases, there was a span of 5 bases. The germline V gene has CDR1 MNHEY and CDR2 SMNVEV (reference sequence). This CDR3 is CASSFDANEKLFF. In DNA, the CDR3 is TGTGCCAGCAGTTTCGACGCTAATGAAAAACTGTTTTTT.

The chain recombines TRBV29-1 with TRBJ2-1; D possibly corresponds to TRBD2 (6 bases). From germline, CDR1 is SQVTM and CDR2 ANQGSEA. The V and J ends lost 3 bases and 7 bases respectively, with 16 bases between them. The CDR3 runs to 14 residues. In nucleotides, the CDR3 is TGCAGCGTTGATTTGGCCAACGGGAGAAATGAGCAGTTCTTC. This codes for CSVDLANGRNEQFF.

This clone appeared once. The rearrangement joins TRBV13 to TRBJ2-3, with no clear D. Germline V gene lookup returns CDR1 PRHDT and CDR2 FYEKMQ (reference sequence). CDR3 size: 14 residues. V gave up 5 bases and J gave up 2 bases, with 11 bases separating them. This CDR3 is CASSLSRVTDTQYF. CDR3 DNA: TGTGCCAGCAGCCTAAGCCGAGTCACAGATACGCAGTATTTT.

This clone was seen just once. The CDR3 reads CASSLAHSGLASQYF. The CDR3 DNA follows: TGCGCCAGCAGCTTGGCTCACTCCGGACTCGCATCGCAGTATTTT. The gene calls are TRBV5-1 and TRBJ2-3; tentatively, D is TRBD2 (5 bases). CDR3 length equals 15 residues. V was trimmed by 0 bases and J by 10 bases, leaving 18 bases between them. In germline, CDR1 is SGHRS, CDR2 YFSETQ.

V gene TRBV6-6 combines with J gene TRBJ2-7; maybe TRBD2 (6 bases). The ends were cut back, 5 bases at V and 3 bases at J, with 14 bases in the middle. CDR1 MNHNY and CDR2 SVGAGI come from the germline V gene (reference sequence). The CDR3 is made up of 14 amino acids. The CDR3 region has the DNA TGTGCCAGCAGTCCTTCGACTAGGAACTACGAGCAGTACTTC. It encodes CASSPSTRNYEQYF.

This chain uses TRBV5-4 with TRBJ2-7, with unresolved D. Germline CDR1 and CDR2: SGHNT and YYREEE (reference sequence). The V gene lost 0 bases and the J gene lost 0 bases, with 10 bases spanning the gap. The CDR3 is made up of 15 amino acids. The DNA of the CDR3 is TGTGCCAGCAGCTTGGAAGGCGGCTACTCCTACGAGCAGTACTTC. Translating gives CASSLEGGYSYEQYF.

This clone was seen more than once but under ten times. The chain uses TRBV6-5 and TRBJ1-6; D possibly corresponds to TRBD1 (6 bases). V shed 4 bases and J shed 5 bases, with 6 bases lying between them. This CDR3 spans 13 amino acids. CDR1 is MNHEY and CDR2 is SVGAGI in the germline V gene. DNA for the CDR3: TGTGCCAGCAGTTCAGGGGATAATTCACCCCTCCACTTT. This codes for CASSSGDNSPLHF.

The chain links TRBV7-3 to TRBJ1-1; D uncertain. Trimming removed 6 bases from V and 3 bases from J, with 11 bases in between. Germline CDR1 reads SGHTA; CDR2 reads FQGTGA. The CDR3 totals 13 residues. CDR3 protein: CASREGSYTEAFF. The CDR3 nucleotides are TGTGCCAGCAGAGAGGGTAGTTACACTGAAGCTTTCTTT.

The rearrangement joins TRBV5-1 to TRBJ2-5; TRBD1 matches at 10 bases. CDR3 length equals 15 residues. Germline CDR1 reads SGHRS; CDR2 reads YFSETQ. V was pared by 1 base and J by 4 bases, with 4 bases of the junction left unmatched. CDR3 sequence: CASSLMTGGGETQYF. CDR3 in DNA: TGCGCCAGCAGCTTGATGACAGGGGGCGGAGAGACCCAGTACTTC.

This chain connects TRBV4-3 to TRBJ1-2; possible D gene TRBD1, 6 bases. Germline assignment: CDR1 LGHNA and CDR2 YSLEER. Trimming removed 0 bases from V and 7 bases from J, with 15 bases in between. There are 15 residues in the CDR3. The CDR3 spells CASSQDGARGFGYTF. CDR3 in DNA: TGCGCCAGCAGCCAAGACGGGGCCAGGGGATTTGGCTACACCTTC.

The chain combines TRBV7-8 with TRBJ1-1; D unresolved. V dropped 1 base and J dropped 0 bases, with 12 bases sitting between them. Per germline, CDR1 SGHVS and CDR2 FQNEAQ. The CDR3 loop spans 16 amino acids. The CDR3 is CASSLVTGWMNTEAFF. The CDR3 nucleotides are TGTGCCAGCAGCTTAGTAACGGGGTGGATGAACACTGAAGCTTTCTTT.

This clone came up once. The CDR3 loop is CASSGEREPLGEQYF. The DNA for the CDR3 is TGCGCCAGCAGCGGGGAGCGGGAGCCCCTGGGGGAGCAGTACTTC. The chain has TRBV5-1 and TRBJ2-7; 8 bases align to TRBD2. Germline V CDR1 and CDR2: SGHRS, YFSETQ. CDR3 length: 15 residues. The V gene end was trimmed by 4 bases and the J gene end by 7 bases; junction bases not matched to a gene: 13. Full variable domain (missing parts from reference TRBV5-1 and TRBJ2-7): KAGVTQTPRYLIKTRGQQVTLSCSPISGHRSVSWYQQTPGQGLQFLFEYFSETQRNKGNFPGRFSGRQFSNSRSEMNVSTLELGDSALYLCASSGEREPLGEQYFGPGTRLTVT.

V gene TRBV7-6 combines with J gene TRBJ2-1; a possible D gene is TRBD1 (7 bases). Trimming removed 5 bases from V and 9 bases from J, with 14 bases in between. This CDR3 is built from 13 residues. Germline lookup yields CDR1 SGHVS and CDR2 FNYEAQ. The CDR3 loop reads CASSGAGGSEQFF. The CDR3 nucleotides read TGTGCCAGCAGCGGGGCAGGGGGGTCTGAGCAGTTCTTC.

The chain uses TRBV5-1 and TRBJ1-5; weak D call: TRBD1 (5 bases). In germline, CDR1 is SGHRS, CDR2 YFSETQ. Trimming removed 2 bases at V and 7 bases at J, with 10 bases between. This CDR3 contains 13 residues. In DNA, the CDR3 is TGCGCCAGCAGCTTAGGGACTGAACAGCCCCAGCATTTT. Translating gives CASSLGTEQPQHF.

The chain employs TRBV5-6 and TRBJ1-3; D not certain. With 0 bases removed from V and 16 bases from J, the gap between germline ends came to 14 bases. CDR3 length: 12 residues. The V gene's germline CDR1 is SGHDT and CDR2 YYEEEE. For the CDR3, the DNA is TGTGCCAGCAGCTTGGGGGTGCAATCGTGGTATTTT. It yields the protein CASSLGVQSWYF.

V is TRBV7-2 and J is TRBJ1-1; D unresolved. Germline-derived CDR1 and CDR2 are SGHTA and FQGNSA. V was clipped by 5 bases and J by 0 bases, with 7 bases between them. There are 13 residues in the CDR3. This chain's CDR3 is CASSIRVNTEAFF. The CDR3 DNA sequence: TGTGCCAGCAGCATCAGAGTGAACACTGAAGCTTTCTTT. Supplemented by reference TRBV7-2 and TRBJ1-1, the full variable domain reads GAGVSQSPSNKVTEKGKDVELRCDPISGHTALYWYRQSLGQGLEFLIYFQGNSAPDKSGLPSDRFSAERTGGSVSTLTIQRTQQEDSAVYLCASSIRVNTEAFFGQGTRLTVV.

This chain connects TRBV7-9 to TRBJ1-5; 7 nucleotides line up with TRBD1. V lost 0 bases and J lost 7; bases outside the gene matches: 6. The CDR3 runs to 15 residues. Germline-derived CDR1 and CDR2 are SEHNR and FQNEAQ (reference sequence). The CDR3: CASSLAGTAEQPQHF. CDR3 in DNA: TGTGCCAGCAGCTTAGCCGGGACAGCGGAACAGCCCCAGCATTTT.

This sequence joins TRBV7-3 and TRBJ2-3; perhaps TRBD1 as D (5 bases). V gave up 2 bases and J gave up 1 base, with 7 bases separating them. The germline CDR1 and CDR2 sequences are SGHTA and FQGTGA. This CDR3 spans 14 amino acids. CDR3 sequence reads: CASSLVGGTDTQYF. The CDR3 bases are TGTGCCAGCAGCTTAGTAGGGGGCACAGATACGCAGTATTTT.

The rearrangement joins TRBV7-8 to TRBJ1-4, with a weak D call TRBD1 (5 bases). Germline V gene lookup returns CDR1 SGHVS and CDR2 FQNEAQ. V was trimmed by 3 bases and J by 8 bases, leaving 13 bases between them. There are 14 residues in the CDR3. This chain's CDR3 is CASSFVSGPEKLFF. CDR3 in DNA: TGTGCCAGCAGCTTTGTGTCGGGGCCCGAAAAACTGTTTTTT.

The genes are TRBV9 and TRBJ2-1; 7 positions agree with TRBD1. CDR3 length: 15 amino acids. The V gene's germline CDR1 is SGDLS and CDR2 YYNGEE. The junction had 3 bases not matched to a gene; V was cut back by 0 bases and J by 3 bases. The CDR3 DNA reads TGTGCCAGCAGCGTAGAGGGGGCTTACTACAATGAGCAGTTCTTC. Translation gives CASSVEGAYYNEQFF.

This rearrangement joins TRBV11-3 to TRBJ1-1, with 7 positions matching TRBD1. Germline CDR1 is SGHNT and CDR2 is YENEEA. This CDR3 has 14 amino acids. Losses at the gene ends were 5 bases for V and 7 bases for J; bases not matched to a gene: 10. The CDR3 loop reads CASSKPGQRIEAFF. In DNA, the CDR3 is TGTGCCAGCAGCAAACCGGGACAGAGGATTGAAGCTTTCTTT.

The chain combines TRBV7-9 with TRBJ1-1; D not certain. The germline V and J ends were trimmed by 5 bases and 0 bases, with 10 bases remaining between them. The CDR3 loop spans 14 amino acids. Germline V gene data show CDR1 as SEHNR and CDR2 as FQNEAQ (reference sequence). DNA of the CDR3: TGTGCCAGCAGCCCAACCTCCATGAACACTGAAGCTTTCTTT. Translation gives CASSPTSMNTEAFF.

The chain combines TRBV5-1 with TRBJ2-2; 14 bases align to TRBD2. V shed 4 bases, J shed 4 bases, and the junction held 6 bases outside the gene matches. Germline V gene lookup returns CDR1 SGHRS and CDR2 YFSETQ. The CDR3 length is 17 residues. DNA of the CDR3: TGCGCCAGCAGCCAGGGACTAGCGGGAGAAGCCACCGGGGAGCTGTTTTTT. Amino acid sequence: CASSQGLAGEATGELFF.